Listed here are 20 T cell receptor beta chains from one sample, sequenced in a study of T cells in Graves' hyperthyroidism and ophthalmopathy. TCR beta CDR3 regions were amplified from RNA transcripts. Using the HTBI primer set, a first-round RT-PCR was run on the TCR CDR3. TCRdb re-analysed the multiplex PCR reads in MiXCR, keeping a single row per CDR3 protein. The sample includes fewer than 800,000 distinct CDR3 sequences, about a sixth seen only once; the top ten take about 8.4%. Sequencing was done on a sample of blood. The receptors come from a man younger than 35 with Graves' hyperthyroidism.

A few counts support this clonotype. This rearrangement joins TRBV4-3 to TRBJ2-7; 9 bases fit TRBD2. This CDR3 is built from 16 residues. Germline assignment: CDR1 LGHNA and CDR2 YSLEER. V shed 0 bases and J 4 bases; nucleotides not matched to a gene: 7. The CDR3, as DNA: TGCGCCAGCAGCCAAGATAGCGGGAGTGATTTTTACGAGCAGTACTTC. Its translation is CASSQDSGSDFYEQYF.

This clonotype was picked up many times. This rearrangement joins TRBV5-8 to TRBJ2-4; no reliable D call. The CDR3 is 14 amino acids. Germline assignment: CDR1 SGHTS and CDR2 YDEGEE. V lost 0 bases to trimming and J lost 2 bases, with 6 bases between them. The CDR3 sequence: CASSLGGSKNIQYF. The DNA for the CDR3 is TGTGCCAGCAGCTTGGGGGGTTCCAAAAACATTCAGTACTTC.

The chain combines TRBV20-1 with TRBJ2-3, with 12 bases lining up with TRBD2. Germline loops: CDR1 DFQATT, CDR2 SNEGSKA (reference sequence). The J segment lost 6 bases and the V segment lost 6 bases, leaving 7 bases of the junction unmatched. The CDR3 is 14 amino acids. The DNA of the CDR3 is TGCAGTGCACAACTAGCGGGAGGCGGGGATACGCAGTATTTT. This sequence encodes CSAQLAGGGDTQYF.

This clonotype has just a few counts. This rearrangement joins TRBV5-1 to TRBJ2-5, with D possibly TRBD2 on 5 matching bases. Germline loops: CDR1 SGHRS, CDR2 YFSETQ. Trimming stripped 1 base from V and 0 bases from J, with 7 bases between. The CDR3 length is 14 residues. CDR3 coding DNA: TGCGCCAGCAGCTTGCGGGGAAACCAAGAGACCCAGTACTTC. Protein sequence: CASSLRGNQETQYF.

With regard to this clonotype: Compared with germline, one end of the junction differs, possibly owing to a read error. The rearrangement links TRBV5-1 to TRBJ2-7; D is perhaps TRBD2 (5 bases). The length of the CDR3 is 12 residues. Germline V gene lookup returns CDR1 SGHRS and CDR2 YFSETQ. The chain's CDR3 is CASSPDLGEQYF. The CDR3 DNA reads as TGTGCCAGCAGCCCGGACTTGGGCGAGCAGTACTTC.

The chain recombines TRBV3-1 with TRBJ2-1; TRBD1 might be the D (6 bases). The CDR3 length is 16 residues. Germline V CDR1 and CDR2: LGHDT, YNNKEL (reference sequence). V was pared by 5 bases and J by 0 bases, with 14 bases between. DNA for the CDR3: TGTGCCAGCAGCAAAGGGCAGGGGAGCTCCTACAATGAGCAGTTCTTC. Residues: CASSKGQGSSYNEQFF.

A few counts support this clonotype. The chain couples TRBV2 to TRBJ1-1; TRBD1 is a possible D gene (6 bases). V was clipped by 7 bases and J by 0 bases, with 9 bases between them. The CDR3 sequence is 13 residues long. Germline V gene lookup returns CDR1 SNHLY and CDR2 FYNNEI. This CDR3 reads CASKGTMNTEAFF. The CDR3 DNA reads TGTGCCAGCAAAGGGACAATGAACACTGAAGCTTTCTTT.

This clonotype was detected only a few times. The chain recombines TRBV5-5 with TRBJ2-7; D ambiguous. The germline V and J ends were trimmed by 7 bases and 2 bases, with 16 bases remaining between them. CDR1 and CDR2 from the germline V gene are SGHKS and YYEKEE (reference sequence). This CDR3 has 14 amino acids. The CDR3 DNA is TGTGCCAGCCACGAGATAGGGTGGGCCTACGAGCAGTACTTC. It codes for CASHEIGWAYEQYF. Supplemented by reference TRBV5-5 and TRBJ2-7, the full variable domain reads DAGVTQSPTHLIKTRGQQVTLRCSPISGHKSVSWYQQVLGQGPQFIFQYYEKEERGRGNFPDRFSARQFPNYSSELNVNALLLGDSALYLCASHEIGWAYEQYFGPGTRLTVT.

This clonotype was found many times. The chain is built from TRBV27 and TRBJ2-5, with D possibly called TRBD1 or TRBD2 (5 bases each). V shed 3 bases and J shed 5 bases, with 13 bases lying between them. The CDR3 spans 14 residues. Looked up from germline, CDR1 is MNHEY and CDR2 is SMNVEV (reference sequence). Here the CDR3 reads CASSFRDGTETQYF. Written as DNA, the CDR3 is TGTGCCAGCAGTTTTAGGGACGGGACGGAGACCCAGTACTTC.

This clonotype was seen ten or more times. The chain joins TRBV28 to TRBJ1-5, with a possible D match to TRBD1 (5 bases). The V end lost 2 bases, the J end lost 7 bases, and 18 bases lay between the germline ends. Germline V gene lookup returns CDR1 MDHEN and CDR2 SYDVKM. There are 16 residues in the CDR3. The CDR3 reads CASSLQRGRGGQPQHF. CDR3 in DNA: TGTGCCAGCAGTTTACAAAGGGGTAGGGGAGGACAGCCCCAGCATTTT.

Concerning this clonotype: A much larger clone sits a single nucleotide away, making a read error possible. The rearrangement uses TRBV7-9 and TRBJ2-5; the D is unclear. This CDR3 spans 14 amino acids. CDR1 and CDR2 from the germline V gene are SEHNR and FQNEAQ (reference sequence). V gave up 0 bases and J gave up 3 bases, with 8 bases separating them. CDR3 sequence: CASSLAGFEETQYF. In DNA, the CDR3 is TGTGCCAGCAGCTTAGCAGGCTTTGAAGAGACCCAGTACTTC.

This clonotype has ten or more counts. The V gene is TRBV28, the J gene TRBJ2-1, with TRBD2 identical over 10 bases. The V gene end was trimmed by 6 bases and the J gene end by 6 bases; junction bases not matched to a gene: 8. Germline lookup yields CDR1 MDHEN and CDR2 SYDVKM. The CDR3 contains 15 residues. As DNA, the CDR3 is TGTGCCAGCAGCTTAGCGGGAGGCCCACTCAATGAGCAGTTCTTC. Translation gives CASSLAGGPLNEQFF. Supplemented by reference TRBV28 and TRBJ2-1, the full variable domain reads DVKVTQSSRYLVKRTGEKVFLECVQDMDHENMFWYRQDPGLGLRLIYFSYDVKMKEKGDIPEGYSVSREKKERFSLILESASTNQTSMYLCASSLAGGPLNEQFFGPGTRLTVL.

At least ten counts were recorded for this clonotype. In DNA form, the CDR3 reads TGCAGTGCTCGCGTGGGCGGGAGTCCGGGCGAGCAGTACTTC. It is translated as CSARVGGSPGEQYF. The J gene is TRBJ2-7, the V gene TRBV20-1; 7 nucleotides line up with TRBD2. V was clipped by 5 bases and J by 6 bases; unmatched bases: 13. The CDR3 is 14 residues long. CDR1 and CDR2 from the germline V gene are DFQATT and SNEGSKA (reference sequence).

This clonotype was counted ten times or more. The genes are TRBV30 and TRBJ2-5; 9 bases are a match to TRBD2. Losses at the gene ends were 5 bases for V and 11 bases for J; bases not matched to a gene: 15. This CDR3 region has 14 residues. Germline assignment: CDR1 GTSNPN and CDR2 SVGIG (reference sequence). This CDR3 is CAWSPGVAGVSQYF. CDR3 DNA sequence: TGTGCCTGGTCCCCGGGGGTAGCGGGAGTGTCTCAGTACTTC.

This clonotype appeared a few times. This chain links TRBV13 with TRBJ2-7; no reliable D call. The CDR3 extends over 15 amino acids. Trimming pared 5 bases from V and 2 bases from J, leaving 16 bases between. Germline-derived CDR1 and CDR2 are PRHDT and FYEKMQ (reference sequence). The CDR3 loop reads CASSQRGSDTYEQYF. In nucleotides, the CDR3 is TGTGCCAGCAGCCAACGTGGCAGCGATACCTACGAGCAGTACTTC.

The sample holds many counts of this clonotype. The rearrangement uses TRBV27 and TRBJ1-1; a weak D match, TRBD1 (5 bases). This CDR3 has 14 amino acids. Germline V CDR1 and CDR2: MNHEY, SMNVEV (reference sequence). Deletions cut 7 bases from V and 3 bases from J, with 15 bases between. In DNA, the CDR3 is TGTGCCAGCAACCCGTTGCGGGGGGACACTGAAGCTTTCTTT. Its translation is CASNPLRGDTEAFF.

There are many counts of this clonotype. The rearrangement uses TRBV7-8 and TRBJ2-1; the D gene is possibly TRBD2 (5 bases). This CDR3 is 15 amino acids long. The V and J ends lost 5 bases and 7 bases respectively, with 18 bases between them. From germline, CDR1 is SGHVS and CDR2 FQNEAQ. This CDR3 reads CASSPRTAMWNEQFF. The CDR3 coding sequence is TGTGCCAGCAGCCCACGGACTGCAATGTGGAATGAGCAGTTCTTC.

The chain recombines TRBV28 with TRBJ2-5, with 12 bases matching TRBD2. V lost 3 bases and J lost 3; bases outside the gene matches: 5. The CDR3 extends over 16 amino acids. Per germline, CDR1 MDHEN and CDR2 SYDVKM. The CDR3: CASSFEASGREETQYF. The CDR3 nucleotides read TGTGCCAGCAGTTTTGAGGCTAGCGGGAGGGAAGAGACCCAGTACTTC.

The chain uses TRBV29-1 and TRBJ2-7, with 13 bases identical to TRBD2. The germline V gene encodes CDR1 SQVTM and CDR2 ANQGSEA. This CDR3 spans 14 amino acids. V dropped 3 bases and J dropped 2; count of bases not matched to a gene: 1. CDR3 sequence (DNA): TGCAGCGTTGAGGGACTAGCGGGGACCTACGAGCAGTACTTC. Its translation: CSVEGLAGTYEQYF.

This clonotype was seen a few times. This chain links TRBV10-2 with TRBJ2-7, with D tentatively TRBD1 (6 bases). The CDR3 spans 13 residues. The germline gives CDR1 WSHSY, CDR2 SAAADI. The V and J ends lost 6 bases and 3 bases respectively, with 12 bases between them. The CDR3 sequence: CASSAGTFYEQYF. Here the CDR3 DNA reads TGCGCCAGCAGCGCCGGGACATTCTACGAGCAGTACTTC.